This record looks at one T cell receptor (beta chain) sequence and its context. This receptor's antigen is unknown. The germline V gene specifies MNHNS as CDR1 and SASEGT as CDR2. From its cysteine to its phenylalanine, the CDR3 spans 13 amino acids. Only the CDR3 DNA is retained, 39 bases long and in frame from the first base. Cut back by 7 bases and 3 bases, the V and J ends lie 13 bases apart. These data belong to a study of cytomegalovirus exposure and HLA in healthy donors (dated by TCRdb to the late 2010s). Context from the whole study: In an earlier analysis of approximately 640 of the donors, roughly 300 Gb of sequence data and 120 million or so unique TCR beta sequences from roughly 180 million T cells were reported. Roughly 300 gigabases of sequencing data and approximately 93 million unique TCR sequences were included in an early release covering roughly 600 HLA-typed donors. The genetic ancestry cluster associated with self-reported Caucasian donors included 80% to 90% of the roughly 390 genotyped donors. The study aimed to test whether cataloging public T cell receptors could reveal signatures of past pathogen exposure. The study used immunosequencing to profile the T cell repertoires of 666 subjects and linked those repertoires to cytomegalovirus serostatus. A separate validation cohort of roughly 120 different subjects was used in addition to the roughly 700-subject first cohort. High-throughput TCR immunosequencing, statistical association of individual TCRs with disease status, and machine learning were combined to predict cytomegalovirus infection status. In a later analysis, previously published TCR beta repertoires from several hundred donors were re-analyzed and high-resolution HLA genotyping was added so that TCR occurrence patterns could be studied. In the later analysis, no new phenotypic data were used to find candidate immune exposures; instead, reliance was placed on TCR beta sequences and their occurrence across donors. In an earlier analysis of about 590 of the donors, high-throughput TCR beta sequencing was used to judge whether each TCR beta V gene segment behaved as functional or pseudogenic. Alongside the repertoire data, information on donor age, sex, ethnicity and CMV serostatus was compiled. Genome-wide SNP genotypes for about 65% of the roughly 670 donors were used in a later genetic analysis, which treated that subset as a discovery cohort. Every repertoire in the discovery cohort had been generated on one and the same sequencing platform. HLA typing included class I and class II loci at four-digit resolution. The number of donors typed differed by locus, with roughly 629-640 for A, B, C, DRB1 and DQB1, around 560 for DQA1, 606 for DPA1, and some 450 for DPB1. Because of strong linkage in the cohort, 4 to 6 DR-DQ haplotypes were treated as single units for association and clustering. Among some 400 genotyped donors of the cohort, an average of roughly 230,000 unique TCR beta nucleotide sequences was sequenced per donor, of which approximately 19% were non-productive. What the study reported, not specific to this receptor: Correlated functional status among segregating V segments might be attributable to linkage disequilibrium, but an unknown experimental factor could not be ruled out. Sequencing depth was assumed to be roughly uniform across donors in the presence/absence analyses, though that assumption may not hold. A later genetic analysis reported fewer N-insertions in productive TCRs among donors in an Asian-associated ancestry cluster than the roughly 640-donor mean. Three of the identified cytomegalovirus-associated TCR beta chains were confirmed in vitro to be specific for cytomegalovirus antigens. The authors suggested that the approach could potentially be generalized to other disease states and immunological phenotypes. In a later analysis, HLA-associated TCR beta chains were found to be more clonally expanded and to have lower generation probabilities than equally common non-associated chains. This cohort had only TCR beta chains sequenced, and the lack of alpha or paired-chain data limited which features could be detected. In a later analysis, over 15,000 TCR beta sequences were associated with specific HLA alleles at a false discovery rate of 0.05. HLA typing was unavailable for some donors at each locus, so association tests used only the typed subset. A later analysis found that TCR association rates varied across HLA loci, with DRB1 alleles showing the most associated TCRs and HLA-C alleles the fewest. Cytomegalovirus status was reported to be diagnosed by the classifier with high specificity and sensitivity in both the original and validation cohorts. V-gene and J-gene trimming of TCR beta chains was associated with a missense DCLRE1C variant in a later genetic analysis, and the association was replicated in an independent cohort. A group of highly shared sequence variants was considered likely to be a technical artifact of the sequencing pipeline. In an earlier analysis of fewer than 700 of the donors, most TCR beta V segments appeared in productive rearrangements about 87% or about 30% of the time, broadly matching IMGT annotations. The 87-base-pair reads could not distinguish some IMGT-functional V segments, including TRBV6-2 and TRBV6-3, so those segments were excluded. According to a later analysis, most CMV-associated TCR beta chains appeared to be HLA-restricted, and the HLA associations seemed to be driven largely by CMV exposure. A further reported finding was that TCR beta sequences accurately predicted the HLA-A and HLA-B alleles for most subjects in the first cohort. CMV serostatus was the only immune exposure information available for the cohort. According to a later analysis, parvovirus B19, influenza, CMV and Epstein-Barr virus appeared linked to several top co-occurrence clusters. Most TCR sequences were seen in very few donors, while some public TCRs were found in many individuals. Assigning TCR associations to individual alleles was difficult when HLA alleles, especially DR and DQ, strongly co-occurred. The earlier analysis of about 600 of the donors excluded about 16 rarely observed V segments, including chromosome 9 orphons, because counts were too low. In the study, some 180 TCR beta chains were listed as associated with cytomegalovirus.

The cohort consisted of 600 to 750 healthy bone marrow donors. At the time of sampling, all cohort members were nominally healthy, though unrecorded immune exposures were likely present. The donor tested CMV seropositive, placing the donor among the approximately 290 seropositive members of the cohort. A peripheral blood sample was collected from each donor, and TCR beta sequencing was performed on peripheral blood mononuclear cells. Genomic DNA extraction from the blood cell samples was performed with the Qiagen DNeasy Blood Extraction Kit. Libraries were built with the immunoSEQ multiplex PCR assay. A mixture of 60 forward primers for TCR Vbeta segments and 13 reverse primers for TCR Jbeta segments was used in the multiplex PCR. A multiplex PCR assay on genomic DNA amplified the CDR3 region of rearranged TCR beta genes. The Illumina HiSeq System was used to sequence the amplified TCR beta libraries as 87-base-pair reads. Per the original workflow: In a later analysis, some 80 million unique TCR beta chains were counted across the roughly 610 repertoires, and around 10 million of these chains were shared by at least two donors. Raw reads were error-corrected and collapsed into unique sequences by a nearest-neighbor algorithm in which closely related sequences were merged to remove PCR and sequencing errors. V, D and J gene segments were assigned by aligning CDR3 sequences to IMGT reference sequences. For a sequence to be retained, at least a six-nucleotide match to both a V gene segment and a J gene segment was required. Rearrangements were called productive when the CDR3 lacked stop codons and stayed in frame with V and J; all others were non-productive. Following IMGT convention, CDR3 was defined as the stretch from the second conserved V-encoded cysteine up to the conserved J-encoded phenylalanine. In an earlier analysis of 500 to 650 of the donors, sequences lacking an unambiguous match to a single V gene segment were excluded. In an earlier analysis of some 590 of the donors, a V segment was called functional when productive rearrangements were above 56.7%, and segregating when the standard deviation between donors exceeded 5%. A statistical classification framework was developed to diagnose cytomegalovirus status using the catalog of TCR beta chain sequences. V and J gene assignment, in a later analysis, came from comparing TCR nucleotide sequences with IMGT/GENE-DB human TR gene sequences. A later analysis assigned CDR3 sequences and most-parsimonious VDJ recombination scenarios with the TCRdist pipeline. A later analysis defined each TCR beta chain by its CDR3 amino acid sequence plus V-gene family, and excluded reads lacking a unique V-gene family. In a later analysis, fewer than 650 highly shared, low-generation-probability nucleotide sequences were removed to address suspected cross-contamination and a sequencing artifact. A later analysis calculated a clonal expansion index for each public chain from normalized within-repertoire ranks of inferred template counts. A later analysis computed generation probabilities with a VDJ recombination model fitted to out-of-frame rearrangements, and checked the results against IGoR. A later analysis scored TCR-TCR, TCR-HLA and TCR-CMV co-occurrence with hypergeometric tests, applying a repertoire-size bias correction to TCR pairs. In a later analysis, false discovery rates were estimated by permuting HLA or CMV assignments 20 times. In a later analysis, co-occurring TCRs were grouped using DBSCAN, and TCRdist sequence similarity was added for clustering within HLA-allele-positive subsets. Repertoires with fewer than 30,000 or more than 120,000 public chains were left out of co-occurrence clustering, as were about 5 repertoires with anomalous nucleotide sharing. Not all clones reach the TCRdb copy of this immuneACCESS table, which keeps in-frame sequences only. Checked studies attribute under half of the gap to unresolved V genes and leave the rest unexplained. The V and J calls and the clone size are those of that table, but D and trimming were determined from the DNA. In this sample's table one finds about 88,000 clones. The biggest ten clones account for approximately 5.7% of the sample.

The source of this sequence is a girl between 10 and 17 years old in good health and CMV-seropositive. Here the chain combines TRBV6-1 and TRBJ2-7; the best D guess is TRBD2, with 5 bases matching. Sequenced: PBMCs. This receptor has the CDR3 CASKASLSYEQYF. The DNA reads as follows: TGTGCCAGCAAGGCTAGCTTGAGCTACGAGCAGTACTTC.